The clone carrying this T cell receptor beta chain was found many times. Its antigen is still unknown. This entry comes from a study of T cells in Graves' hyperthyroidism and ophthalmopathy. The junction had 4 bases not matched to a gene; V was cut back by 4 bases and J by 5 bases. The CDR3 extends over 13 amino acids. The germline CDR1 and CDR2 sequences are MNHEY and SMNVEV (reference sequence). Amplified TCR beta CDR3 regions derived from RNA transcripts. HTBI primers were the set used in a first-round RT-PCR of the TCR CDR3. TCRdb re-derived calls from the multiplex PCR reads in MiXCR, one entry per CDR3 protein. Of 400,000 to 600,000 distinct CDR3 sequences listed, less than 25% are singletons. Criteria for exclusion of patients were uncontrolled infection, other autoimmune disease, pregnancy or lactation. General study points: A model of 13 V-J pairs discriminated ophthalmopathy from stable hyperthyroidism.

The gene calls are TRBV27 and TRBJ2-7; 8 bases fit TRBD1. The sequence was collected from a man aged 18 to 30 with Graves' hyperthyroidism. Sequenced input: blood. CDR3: CASSSTGDNEQYF. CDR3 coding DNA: TGTGCCAGCAGTTCGACAGGGGATAACGAGCAGTACTTC.